The sample holds many counts of the clone carrying this TCR beta chain. The record originates from a study of CD8 T cells in ankylosing spondylitis. The germline CDR1 and CDR2 sequences are SGHNT and YENEEA. V trimming: 10 bases; J trimming: 5 bases; junction bases outside the gene matches: 8. This CDR3 is 13 amino acids long. TCRdb re-called the 5' RACE reads through MiXCR, storing one row per CDR3 protein. The table records more than 150,000 distinct CDR3 sequences, roughly 18% of them present only once. This receptor was obtained from a male donor under 30 with ankylosing spondylitis or in good health (not recorded which). The chain has TRBV11-3 and TRBJ2-1; TRBD1 matches 7 bases. The specimen was blood, either unsorted or a sorted T cell fraction (not recorded which). CDR3 region: CANQGVKNNEQFF. Here the CDR3 DNA reads TGTGCCAACCAGGGGGTAAAAAACAATGAGCAGTTCTTC.